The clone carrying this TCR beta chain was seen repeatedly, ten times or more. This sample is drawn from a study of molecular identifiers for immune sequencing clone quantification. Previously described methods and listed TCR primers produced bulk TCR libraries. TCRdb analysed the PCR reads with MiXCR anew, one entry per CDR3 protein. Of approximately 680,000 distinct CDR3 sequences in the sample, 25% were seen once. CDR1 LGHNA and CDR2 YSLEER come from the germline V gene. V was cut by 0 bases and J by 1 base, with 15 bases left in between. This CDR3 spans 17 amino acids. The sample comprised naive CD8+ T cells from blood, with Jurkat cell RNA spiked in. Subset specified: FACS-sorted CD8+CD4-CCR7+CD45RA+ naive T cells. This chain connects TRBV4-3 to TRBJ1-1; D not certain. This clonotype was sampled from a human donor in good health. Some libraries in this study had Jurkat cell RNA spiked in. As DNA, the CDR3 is TGCGCCAGCAGCCAAGATTGGGTCGGACGGGAGAACACTGAAGCTTTCTTT. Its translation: CASSQDWVGRENTEAFF.